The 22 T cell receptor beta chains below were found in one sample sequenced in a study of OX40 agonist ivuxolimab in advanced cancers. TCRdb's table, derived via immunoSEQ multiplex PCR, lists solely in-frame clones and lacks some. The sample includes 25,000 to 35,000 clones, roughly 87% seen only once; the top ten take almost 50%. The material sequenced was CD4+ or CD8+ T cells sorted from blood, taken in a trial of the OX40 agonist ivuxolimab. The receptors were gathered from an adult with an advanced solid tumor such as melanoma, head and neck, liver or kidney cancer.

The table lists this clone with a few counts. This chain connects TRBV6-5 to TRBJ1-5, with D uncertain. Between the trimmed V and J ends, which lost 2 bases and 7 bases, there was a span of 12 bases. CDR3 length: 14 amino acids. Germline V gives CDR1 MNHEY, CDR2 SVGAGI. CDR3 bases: TGTGCCAGCAGTTACGAGGAGGGTACACAGCCCCAGCATTTT. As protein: CASSYEEGTQPQHF.

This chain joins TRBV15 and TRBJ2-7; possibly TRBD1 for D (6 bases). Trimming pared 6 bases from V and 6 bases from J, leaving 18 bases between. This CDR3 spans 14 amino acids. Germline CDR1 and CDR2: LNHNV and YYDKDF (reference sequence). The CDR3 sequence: CATRVWQGICEQYF. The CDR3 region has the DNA TGTGCCACCAGGGTCTGGCAGGGGATATGCGAGCAGTACTTC.

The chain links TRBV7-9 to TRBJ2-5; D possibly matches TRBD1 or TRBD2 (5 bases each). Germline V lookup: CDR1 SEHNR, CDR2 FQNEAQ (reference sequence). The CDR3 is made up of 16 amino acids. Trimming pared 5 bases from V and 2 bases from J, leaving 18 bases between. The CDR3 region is CASSHATGQMQETQYF. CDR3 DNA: TGTGCCAGCAGCCACGCCACGGGGCAGATGCAAGAGACCCAGTACTTC.

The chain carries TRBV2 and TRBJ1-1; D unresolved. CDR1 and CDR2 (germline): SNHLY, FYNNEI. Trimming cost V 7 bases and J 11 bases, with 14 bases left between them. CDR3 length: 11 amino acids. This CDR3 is CASKVLREAFF. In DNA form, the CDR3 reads TGTGCCAGCAAAGTCCTGCGGGAGGCTTTCTTT.

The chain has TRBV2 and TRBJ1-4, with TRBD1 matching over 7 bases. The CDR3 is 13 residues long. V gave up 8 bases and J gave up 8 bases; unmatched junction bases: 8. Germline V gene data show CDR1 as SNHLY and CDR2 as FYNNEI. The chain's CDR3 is CASERQGEEKLFF. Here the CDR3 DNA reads TGTGCCAGCGAAAGACAGGGAGAAGAAAAACTGTTTTTT.

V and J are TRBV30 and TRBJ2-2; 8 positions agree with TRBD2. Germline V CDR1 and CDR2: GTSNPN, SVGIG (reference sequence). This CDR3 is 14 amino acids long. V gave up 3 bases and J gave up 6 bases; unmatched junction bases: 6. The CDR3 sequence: CAWSWAGGPGELFF. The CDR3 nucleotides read TGTGCCTGGAGCTGGGCGGGGGGCCCCGGGGAGCTGTTTTTT. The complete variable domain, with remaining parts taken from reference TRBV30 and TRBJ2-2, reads SQTIHQWPATLVQPVGSPLSLECTVEGTSNPNLYWYRQAAGRGLQLLFYSVGIGQISSEVPQNLSASRPQDRQFILSSKKLLLSDSGFYLCAWSWAGGPGELFFGEGSRLTVL.

The CDR3 reads CASSGDNNSPLHF. In DNA form, the CDR3 reads TGTGCCAGCAGTGGGGACAATAATTCACCCCTCCACTTT. V gene TRBV6-4 combines with J gene TRBJ1-6; D is perhaps TRBD1 (6 bases). Trimming cost V 4 bases and J 5 bases, with 6 bases left between them. The CDR3 extends over 13 amino acids. The V gene's germline CDR1 is MRHNA and CDR2 SNTAGT.

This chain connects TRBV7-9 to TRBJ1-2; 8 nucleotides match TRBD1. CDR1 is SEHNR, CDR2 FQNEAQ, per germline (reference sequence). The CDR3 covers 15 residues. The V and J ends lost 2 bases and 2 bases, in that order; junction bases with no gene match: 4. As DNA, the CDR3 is TGTGCCAGCAGCTTACAGGGGGCGGGCAACTATGGCTACACCTTC. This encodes CASSLQGAGNYGYTF.

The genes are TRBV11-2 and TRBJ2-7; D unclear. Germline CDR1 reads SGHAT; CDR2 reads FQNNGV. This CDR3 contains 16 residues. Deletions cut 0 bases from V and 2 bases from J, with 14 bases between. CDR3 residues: CASSLEGRLNPYEQYF. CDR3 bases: TGTGCCAGCAGCTTAGAGGGCAGGCTGAACCCCTACGAGCAGTACTTC. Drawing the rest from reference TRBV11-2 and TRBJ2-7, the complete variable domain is EAGVAQSPRYKIIEKRQSVAFWCNPISGHATLYWYQQILGQGPKLLIQFQNNGVVDDSQLPKDRFSAERLKGVDSTLKIQPAKLEDSAVYLCASSLEGRLNPYEQYFGPGTRLTVT.

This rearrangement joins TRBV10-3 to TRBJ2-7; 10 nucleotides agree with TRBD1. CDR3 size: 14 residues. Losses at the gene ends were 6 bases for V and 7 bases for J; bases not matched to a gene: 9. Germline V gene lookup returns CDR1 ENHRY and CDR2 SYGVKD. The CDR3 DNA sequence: TGTGCCATCAGGCCCGGGACAGGGGCGGGAGAGCAGTACTTC. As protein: CAIRPGTGAGEQYF.

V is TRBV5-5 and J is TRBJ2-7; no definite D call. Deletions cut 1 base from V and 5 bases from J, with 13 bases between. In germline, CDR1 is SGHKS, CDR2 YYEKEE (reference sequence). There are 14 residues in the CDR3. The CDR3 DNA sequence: TGTGCCAGCAGCTTGTTCATCCTCGGAGACGAGCAGTACTTC. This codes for CASSLFILGDEQYF. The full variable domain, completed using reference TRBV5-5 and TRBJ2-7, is DAGVTQSPTHLIKTRGQQVTLRCSPISGHKSVSWYQQVLGQGPQFIFQYYEKEERGRGNFPDRFSARQFPNYSSELNVNALLLGDSALYLCASSLFILGDEQYFGPGTRLTVT.

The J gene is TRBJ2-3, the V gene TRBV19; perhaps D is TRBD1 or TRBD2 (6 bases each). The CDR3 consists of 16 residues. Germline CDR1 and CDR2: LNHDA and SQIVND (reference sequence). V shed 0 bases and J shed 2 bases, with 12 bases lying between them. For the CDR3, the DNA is TGTGCCAGTAGTATAGAGACGGGGGCCAACACAGATACGCAGTATTTT. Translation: CASSIETGANTDTQYF. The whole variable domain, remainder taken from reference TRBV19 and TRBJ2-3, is DGGITQSPKYLFRKEGQNVTLSCEQNLNHDAMYWYRQDPGQGLRLIYYSQIVNDFQKGDIAEGYSVSREKKESFPLTVTSAQKNPTAFYLCASSIETGANTDTQYFGPGTRLTVL.

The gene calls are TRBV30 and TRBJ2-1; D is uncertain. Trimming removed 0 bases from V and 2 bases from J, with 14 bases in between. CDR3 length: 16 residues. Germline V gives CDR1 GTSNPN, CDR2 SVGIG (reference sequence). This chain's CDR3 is CAWSVSLTRPYNEQFF. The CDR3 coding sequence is TGTGCCTGGAGTGTGTCACTGACCAGACCCTACAATGAGCAGTTCTTC.

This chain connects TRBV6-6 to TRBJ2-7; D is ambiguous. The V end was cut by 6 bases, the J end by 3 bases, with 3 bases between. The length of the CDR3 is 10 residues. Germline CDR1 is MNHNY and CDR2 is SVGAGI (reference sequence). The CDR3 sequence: CASRDYEQYF. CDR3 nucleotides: TGTGCCAGCAGGGACTACGAGCAGTACTTC.

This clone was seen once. CDR3 sequence reads: CASRSDSTEAFF. Written as DNA, the CDR3 is TGTGCCAGCAGGTCAGATAGCACTGAAGCTTTCTTT. V is TRBV6-6 and J is TRBJ1-1; D call uncertain. The CDR3 sequence is 12 residues long. V lost 6 bases, J lost 4 bases, and 9 bases lay in between. Germline CDR1 MNHNY, CDR2 SVGAGI (reference sequence).

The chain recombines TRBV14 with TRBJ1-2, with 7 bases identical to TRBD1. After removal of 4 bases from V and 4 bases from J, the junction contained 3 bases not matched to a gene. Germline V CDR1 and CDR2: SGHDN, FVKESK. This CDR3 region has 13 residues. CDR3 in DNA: TGTGCCAGCAGCCCCGGGACAGCCTATGGCTACACCTTC. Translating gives CASSPGTAYGYTF. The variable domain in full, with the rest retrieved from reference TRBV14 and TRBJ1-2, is EAGVTQFPSHSVIEKGQTVTLRCDPISGHDNLYWYRRVMGKEIKFLLHFVKESKQDESGMPNNRFLAERTGGTYSTLKVQPAELEDSGVYFCASSPGTAYGYTFGSGTRLTVV.

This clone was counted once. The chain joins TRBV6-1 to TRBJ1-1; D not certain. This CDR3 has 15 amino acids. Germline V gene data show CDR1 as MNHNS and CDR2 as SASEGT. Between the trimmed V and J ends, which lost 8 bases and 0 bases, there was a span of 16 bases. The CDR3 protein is CASFSAQTLNTEAFF. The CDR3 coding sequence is TGTGCCAGCTTTTCCGCACAGACGCTGAACACTGAAGCTTTCTTT.

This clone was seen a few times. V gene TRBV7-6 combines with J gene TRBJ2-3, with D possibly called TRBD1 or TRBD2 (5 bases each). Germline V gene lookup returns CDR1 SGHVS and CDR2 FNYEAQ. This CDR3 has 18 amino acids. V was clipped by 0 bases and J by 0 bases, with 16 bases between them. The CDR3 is CASSLAGTSPGSTDTQYF. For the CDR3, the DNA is TGTGCCAGCAGCTTAGCGGGGACCTCTCCGGGGAGCACAGATACGCAGTATTTT.

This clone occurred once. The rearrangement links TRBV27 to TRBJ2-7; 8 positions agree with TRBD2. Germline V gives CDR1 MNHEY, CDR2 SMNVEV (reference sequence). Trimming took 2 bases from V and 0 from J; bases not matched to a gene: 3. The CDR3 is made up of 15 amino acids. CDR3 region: CASSLAGGISYEQYF. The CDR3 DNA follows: TGTGCCAGCAGTTTAGCGGGGGGAATCTCCTACGAGCAGTACTTC.

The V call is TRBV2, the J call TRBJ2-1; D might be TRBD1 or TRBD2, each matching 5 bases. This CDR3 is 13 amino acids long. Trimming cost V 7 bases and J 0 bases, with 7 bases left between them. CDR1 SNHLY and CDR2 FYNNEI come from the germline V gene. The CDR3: CASTGTSYNEQFF. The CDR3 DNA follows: TGTGCCAGCACCGGGACCTCCTACAATGAGCAGTTCTTC.

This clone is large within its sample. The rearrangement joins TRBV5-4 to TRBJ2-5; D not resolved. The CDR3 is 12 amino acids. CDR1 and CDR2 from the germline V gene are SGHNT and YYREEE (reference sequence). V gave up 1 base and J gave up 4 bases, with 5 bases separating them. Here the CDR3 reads CASSLWGETQYF. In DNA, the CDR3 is TGTGCCAGCAGCTTGTGGGGAGAGACCCAGTACTTC.

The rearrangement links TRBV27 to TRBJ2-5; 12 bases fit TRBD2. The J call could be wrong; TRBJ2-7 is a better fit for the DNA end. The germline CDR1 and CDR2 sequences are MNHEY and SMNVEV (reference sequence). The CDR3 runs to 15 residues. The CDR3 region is CASRLTSGGSYEQYF. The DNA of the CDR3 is TGTGCCAGCAGACTTACTAGCGGGGGGTCCTACGAGCAGTACTTC.